The 26 T cell receptor beta chains presented below share a single source sample, sequenced in a study of beta chain features in type 1 diabetes. Overall study results and limits: Patients with Type 1 diabetes showed moderately but significantly shorter TCRB CDR3s in all four CD4+ subsets.

Reverse transcription of all isolated RNA meant that expressed TCRB transcripts were sequenced. TCRdb's table, derived via immunoSEQ multiplex PCR, lists solely in-frame clones and lacks some. The repertoire includes about 740,000 clones, 13% of them detected once, and less than 0.025% sits in the top ten. No antigen is known for these receptors. Sequencing input: naive CD4+ T cells from blood. These receptors all come from a man aged 18 to 30 with type 1 diabetes.

This clone has just a few counts. CDR3: CASSQDRGGSGYTF. The CDR3 coding sequence is TGTGCCAGCAGCCAAGATCGGGGGGGCTCTGGCTACACCTTC. The chain uses TRBV14 and TRBJ1-2; TRBD1 is a possible D gene (6 bases). CDR1 is SGHDN and CDR2 is FVKESK in the germline V gene. With 0 bases removed from V and 7 bases from J, the gap between germline ends came to 12 bases. There are 14 residues in the CDR3.

This clone was seen a few times. The gene calls are TRBV7-2 and TRBJ2-6; weak D call: TRBD2 (7 bases). CDR1 is SGHTA and CDR2 is FQGNSA in the germline V gene. Trimming took off 6 bases at V and 0 bases at J, with 9 bases between the two ends. The CDR3 is 15 amino acids. In nucleotides, the CDR3 is TGTGCCAGCAGGGGAGGGGGCTCTGGGGCCAACGTCCTGACTTTC. It translates to CASRGGGSGANVLTF.

This clone was counted a few times. The J gene is TRBJ2-3, the V gene TRBV27; D call uncertain. CDR3 length: 12 residues. Trimming removed 6 bases from V and 6 bases from J, with 10 bases in between. Germline V gives CDR1 MNHEY, CDR2 SMNVEV (reference sequence). DNA for the CDR3: TGTGCCAGCAGGAGCGTTGGCGATACGCAGTATTTT. The encoded protein is CASRSVGDTQYF.

The V gene is TRBV5-4, the J gene TRBJ2-7; 7 bases are a match to TRBD2. CDR1 is SGHNT and CDR2 is YYREEE in the germline V gene (reference sequence). The junction had 4 bases not matched to a gene; V was cut back by 1 base and J by 3 bases. CDR3 length equals 14 residues. The CDR3 bases are TGTGCCAGCAGCTTGAATCCGGGGGGCTACGAGCAGTACTTC. Residues: CASSLNPGGYEQYF.

The sample holds a few counts of this clone. The V call is TRBV6-6, the J call TRBJ1-6, with D unclear. This CDR3 spans 15 amino acids. Germline V gene sequence: CDR1 MNHNY, CDR2 SVGAGI (reference sequence). Trimming pared 7 bases from V and 7 bases from J, leaving 17 bases between. The CDR3 protein is CASTPRAGLNSPLHF. CDR3 nucleotide sequence: TGTGCCAGCACCCCGAGGGCGGGGTTGAATTCACCCCTCCACTTT.

The J gene is TRBJ2-7, the V gene TRBV6-6, with TRBD2 matching over 7 bases. Per germline, CDR1 MNHNY and CDR2 SVGAGI (reference sequence). The CDR3 totals 14 residues. After removal of 6 bases from V and 2 bases from J, the junction contained 7 bases not matched to a gene. The chain's CDR3 is CASSPGRDPYEQYF. The DNA of the CDR3 is TGTGCCAGCAGCCCGGGGAGGGATCCCTACGAGCAGTACTTC.

This clone was detected only a few times. The gene calls are TRBV18 and TRBJ2-7, with TRBD2 as a possible D gene (5 bases). Trimming removed 1 base from V and 4 bases from J, with 5 bases in between. The germline V gene has CDR1 KGHSH and CDR2 LQKENI. CDR3 length: 12 amino acids. DNA of the CDR3: TGTGCCAGCTCACCACAGCGGTACGAGCAGTACTTC. As protein: CASSPQRYEQYF. The whole variable domain, filled in from reference TRBV18 and TRBJ2-7, reads NAGVMQNPRHLVRRRGQEARLRCSPMKGHSHVYWYRQLPEEGLKFMVYLQKENIIDESGMPKERFSAEFPKEGPSILRIQQVVRGDSAAYFCASSPQRYEQYFGPGTRLTVT.

In its sample, this clone was seen a few times. The V and J genes are TRBV4-1 and TRBJ2-7; tentatively, D is TRBD1 (6 bases). From germline, CDR1 is MGHRA and CDR2 YSYEKL. V was shortened by 4 bases and J by 2 bases, with 15 bases between the two germline ends. CDR3 length equals 15 residues. CDR3 nucleotides: TGCGCCAGCAGCCTTGGCCGGGACATGGCCTACGAGCAGTACTTC. It yields the protein CASSLGRDMAYEQYF.

The chain recombines TRBV30 with TRBJ2-7; TRBD1 matches 8 bases. The germline V gene encodes CDR1 GTSNPN and CDR2 SVGIG (reference sequence). Trimming cost V 5 bases and J 0 bases; bases outside gene matches: 0. The CDR3 consists of 12 residues. The CDR3 spells CAWQGASYEQYF. Written as DNA, the CDR3 is TGTGCCTGGCAGGGGGCCTCCTACGAGCAGTACTTC. Full variable domain (outside the CDR3, taken from reference TRBV30 and TRBJ2-7): SQTIHQWPATLVQPVGSPLSLECTVEGTSNPNLYWYRQAAGRGLQLLFYSVGIGQISSEVPQNLSASRPQDRQFILSSKKLLLSDSGFYLCAWQGASYEQYFGPGTRLTVT.

The chain combines TRBV23-1 with TRBJ1-2; D not resolved. TRBV23-1 is placed among ORFs of uncertain function. The CDR3 is made up of 15 amino acids. V gave up 6 bases and J gave up 0 bases, with 14 bases separating them. CDR3 nucleotide sequence: TGCGCCAGCAGGGACCGGGGAGGGACTAACTATGGCTACACCTTC. It yields the protein CASRDRGGTNYGYTF.

The rearrangement joins TRBV28 to TRBJ1-1; TRBD1 is a possible D gene (6 bases). The CDR3 loop spans 12 amino acids. Trimming removed 5 bases at V and 11 bases at J, with 15 bases between. From germline, CDR1 is MDHEN and CDR2 SYDVKM. CDR3 nucleotide sequence: TGTGCCAGCAGTCCAGATAACAGGGAGGCTTTCTTT. Residues: CASSPDNREAFF.

This clone was seen more than once but under ten times. This sequence joins TRBV7-9 and TRBJ2-3, with 7 positions matching TRBD1. The length of the CDR3 is 14 residues. Germline loops: CDR1 SEHNR, CDR2 FQNEAQ (reference sequence). V lost 4 bases, J lost 4 bases, and 5 bases stayed unmatched. For the CDR3, the DNA is TGTGCCAGCAGCTGGGGGACAGCGGCAGATACGCAGTATTTT. It codes for CASSWGTAADTQYF.

This clone was found a few times. The chain combines TRBV19 with TRBJ1-1; D gene ambiguous. The ends were cut back, 5 bases at V and 7 bases at J, with 8 bases in the middle. The CDR3 runs 11 residues. CDR1 and CDR2 (germline): LNHDA, SQIVND (reference sequence). This CDR3 reads CASSSPGEAFF. The CDR3 nucleotides read TGTGCCAGTAGTTCCCCGGGTGAAGCTTTCTTT.

This clone occurred a few times. The chain is built from TRBV29-1 and TRBJ2-5; 7 nucleotides agree with TRBD2. V was clipped by 4 bases and J by 1 base; unmatched bases: 6. Germline CDR1 is SQVTM and CDR2 is ANQGSEA. The CDR3 is 14 amino acids. This chain's CDR3 is CSVGVAGPQETQYF. The CDR3 nucleotides read TGCAGCGTTGGGGTAGCGGGTCCCCAAGAGACCCAGTACTTC.

This chain links TRBV7-9 with TRBJ2-5; no firm D call. CDR1 SEHNR and CDR2 FQNEAQ come from the germline V gene (reference sequence). V was clipped by 6 bases and J by 0 bases, with 8 bases between them. The CDR3 length is 13 residues. CDR3 region: CASRPGYQETQYF. For the CDR3, the DNA is TGTGCCAGCAGGCCCGGGTACCAAGAGACCCAGTACTTC.

V and J are TRBV19 and TRBJ2-1, with D uncertain. The germline gives CDR1 LNHDA, CDR2 SQIVND (reference sequence). V lost 4 bases and J lost 0, with 7 bases in between. The CDR3 loop spans 14 amino acids. This chain's CDR3 is CASSRLSSYNEQFF. CDR3 DNA sequence: TGTGCCAGTAGTAGGTTGAGCTCCTACAATGAGCAGTTCTTC.

V and J are TRBV2 and TRBJ1-6; 10 bases fit TRBD1. Per germline, CDR1 SNHLY and CDR2 FYNNEI. The CDR3 is 14 residues long. The ends lost 11 bases at V and 6 bases at J; junction bases unmatched: 7. CDR3 in amino acids: CARRGQGPNSPLHF. The CDR3 DNA reads TGTGCCCGACGGGGACAGGGGCCTAATTCACCCCTCCACTTT.

This chain uses TRBV12-5 with TRBJ2-5; the D is unclear. V was trimmed by 5 bases and J by 2 bases, leaving 6 bases between them. This CDR3 spans 12 amino acids. CDR1 is LGHNT, CDR2 FRNRAP, per germline. The CDR3 DNA sequence: TGTGCTAGTGGTAAAGTACAAGAGACCCAGTACTTC. This sequence encodes CASGKVQETQYF.

The gene calls are TRBV30 and TRBJ1-1, with a possible D match to TRBD1 (5 bases). Germline CDR1 is GTSNPN and CDR2 is SVGIG (reference sequence). V was shortened by 1 base and J by 6 bases, with 9 bases between the two germline ends. The CDR3 is 12 amino acids. The CDR3 sequence is CAWSGTGAEAFF. CDR3 bases: TGTGCCTGGAGTGGAACGGGGGCTGAAGCTTTCTTT.

J is TRBJ1-2 and V is TRBV5-1; no definite D call. The V gene lost 0 bases and the J gene lost 6 bases, with 12 bases spanning the gap. There are 14 residues in the CDR3. Germline V gives CDR1 SGHRS, CDR2 YFSETQ. The CDR3: CASSLVITGHGYTF. The CDR3 coding sequence is TGCGCCAGCAGCTTGGTGATCACCGGTCATGGCTACACCTTC.

This clone was seen more than once but under ten times. V is TRBV28 and J is TRBJ1-5; 9 nucleotides agree with TRBD1. The V gene end was trimmed by 5 bases and the J gene end by 3 bases; junction bases not matched to a gene: 8. The CDR3 covers 16 residues. Per germline, CDR1 MDHEN and CDR2 SYDVKM. The CDR3 loop reads CASSDVRDRDNQPQHF. The DNA of the CDR3 is TGTGCCAGCAGTGATGTCCGGGACAGGGACAATCAGCCCCAGCATTTT.

CDR3 sequence (DNA): TGTGCCAGCAGTCCCCCCCAGGGTGCCTACACCTTC. It specifies CASSPPQGAYTF. This chain links TRBV6-5 with TRBJ1-2; D may be TRBD1 (5 bases). CDR3 length: 12 residues. Trimming stripped 5 bases from V and 10 bases from J, with 14 bases between. CDR1 and CDR2 (germline): MNHEY, SVGAGI.

This clone showed up just a few times. V and J are TRBV5-1 and TRBJ1-2; D gene uncertain. The CDR3 runs 13 residues. V lost 0 bases and J lost 9, with 12 bases in between. Germline values: CDR1 SGHRS, CDR2 YFSETQ. DNA for the CDR3: TGCGCCAGCAGCTTGGACACAATGGCACGCTACACCTTC. It codes for CASSLDTMARYTF. The full variable domain, with the rest looked up from reference TRBV5-1 and TRBJ1-2, is KAGVTQTPRYLIKTRGQQVTLSCSPISGHRSVSWYQQTPGQGLQFLFEYFSETQRNKGNFPGRFSGRQFSNSRSEMNVSTLELGDSALYLCASSLDTMARYTFGSGTRLTVV.

This clone was seen a handful of times. The chain joins TRBV6-6 to TRBJ2-5; D is unresolved. CDR1 is MNHNY, CDR2 SVGAGI, per germline (reference sequence). Between the trimmed V and J ends, which lost 10 bases and 4 bases, there was a span of 16 bases. This CDR3 has 13 amino acids. This chain's CDR3 is CAINLPGPETQYF. In DNA, the CDR3 is TGTGCCATCAACTTGCCTGGGCCAGAGACCCAGTACTTC.

The chain carries TRBV27 and TRBJ2-1; D may be TRBD1 (6 bases). The V gene lost 2 bases and the J gene lost 12 bases, with 14 bases spanning the gap. This CDR3 contains 13 residues. Germline V lookup: CDR1 MNHEY, CDR2 SMNVEV (reference sequence). The CDR3: CASSLRTPDRQFF. The CDR3 bases are TGTGCCAGCAGTTTAAGGACTCCGGACAGGCAGTTCTTC.

A few counts support this clone. Other nucleotide sequences in the sample specify the same CDR3. This CDR3 reads CASSPSGNYGYTF. CDR3 nucleotide sequence: TGTGCCAGCTCACCTAGCGGCAACTATGGCTACACCTTC. The chain recombines TRBV18 with TRBJ1-2; the D is unclear. Trimming removed 3 bases at V and 2 bases at J, with 7 bases between. There are 13 residues in the CDR3. Germline V gene data show CDR1 as KGHSH and CDR2 as LQKENI.